This T cell receptor (beta chain) came from a study of blood T cell repertoires in COVID-19. Study context: Donors in the United States, Italy and Spain gave samples during acute or convalescent COVID-19. Sources were T cells, B-cell-depleted T cells, or PBMCs; the material itself was cDNA or gDNA.

Authors' analysis steps: Reference gene primer amplification gave estimated nucleated cell counts. Measured with immunoSEQ multiplex PCR; TCRdb has only the in-frame clones, and not every one. Clonal size and the V and J genes are those of that table, whereas D and trimming came from the DNA. In the table there are around 620,000 clones, 85% to 90% of which are singletons. This CDR3 comprises 15 residues. V shed 4 bases and J shed 7 bases, with 16 bases lying between them. Germline CDR1 reads SNHLY; CDR2 reads FYNNEI. The chain joins TRBV2 to TRBJ1-4; TRBD1 might be the D (6 bases). The sequence was obtained from a woman between 18 and 29 years old with acute or convalescent COVID-19. Sequencing was done on a sample of peripheral blood. CDR3 amino acids: CASSVQGWSSEKLFF. Written as DNA, the CDR3 is TGTGCCAGCAGTGTACAGGGCTGGTCGAGTGAAAAACTGTTTTTT.